This T cell receptor (beta chain) is from a study of shared clonotypes between healthy human individuals. Study-wide context: Three CD4 naive, three CD4 memory, two CD8 naive and one CD8 memory plate were used per donor.

For this clone: Its antigen remains unknown.

Clones were read by immunoSEQ multiplex PCR, and TCRdb kept only the in-frame ones, dropping some. The data contain around 2.1 million clones, approximately 94% of them singletons. Naive CD8 populations comprised CD45RO-negative cells positively selected for CCR7, excluding terminally differentiated effector memory CD45RA+ cells. V lost 1 base, J lost 8 bases, and 8 bases lay in between. Germline V gives CDR1 SGHNT, CDR2 YYREEE (reference sequence). The CDR3 runs 12 residues. Study conclusions and caveats: Tissue TCR repertoires likely differ from these blood-only repertoires. Sharing across four donors was highest in naive CD4 (roughly 5%) and lowest in memory CD8 (approximately 0.4%). Estimated clonotype richness was generally higher in naive than memory subsets.

The sample was naive CD8+ T cells from PBMCs. This clonotype was obtained from a man aged 18 to 29 in good health. Some clones in this sample may be carry-over from other donors' samples. This chain joins TRBV5-4 and TRBJ2-3; no clear D gene. The CDR3 sequence is CASSLSDGTQYF. In DNA, the CDR3 is TGTGCCAGCAGCTTGTCTGATGGTACGCAGTATTTT.